This T cell receptor (beta chain) was recorded in a study of T cell clonotyping in hematopoietic cell transplantation. Study-level information: Cytoreduction preceded collection of pretransplant recipient samples.

Sequencing used immunoSEQ multiplex PCR; TCRdb keeps in-frame clones, though not all of them. There are some 49,000 clones in the sample; 85% to 90% occur only once, and about 6.1% lies in the top ten. This clone was seen just once. The CDR3 has 14 amino acids. V was shortened by 1 base and J by 0 bases, with 4 bases between the two germline ends. The germline V gene has CDR1 SGHTA and CDR2 FQGNSA. The time point is: recipient sample about 28 days before transplant, after cytoreduction. This specimen was peripheral blood mononuclear cells, taken before stem cell transplant. The source of this sequence is a man in his sixties with biphenotypic leukemia. Some clones in this sample may be carry-over from other donors' samples. This chain connects TRBV7-2 to TRBJ1-3; D gene ambiguous. Written as DNA, the CDR3 is TGTGCCAGCAGCTTAGGGTACTCTGGAAACACCATATATTTT. It encodes CASSLGYSGNTIYF.